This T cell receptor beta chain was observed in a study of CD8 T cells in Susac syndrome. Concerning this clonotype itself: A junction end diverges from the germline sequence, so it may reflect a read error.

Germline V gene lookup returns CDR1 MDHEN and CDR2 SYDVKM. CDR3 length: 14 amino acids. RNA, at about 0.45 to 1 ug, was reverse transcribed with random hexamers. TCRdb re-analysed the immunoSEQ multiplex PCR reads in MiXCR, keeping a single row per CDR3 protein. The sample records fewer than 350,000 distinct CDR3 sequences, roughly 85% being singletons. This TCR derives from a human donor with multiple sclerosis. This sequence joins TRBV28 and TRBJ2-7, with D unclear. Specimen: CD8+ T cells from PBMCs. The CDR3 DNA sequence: TGTGCCAGCAGTTCCATCTCGACATCCTACGGGCAGTACTTC. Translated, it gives CASSSISTSYGQYF. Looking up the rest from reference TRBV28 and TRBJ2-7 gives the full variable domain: DVKVTQSSRYLVKRTGEKVFLECVQDMDHENMFWYRQDPGLGLRLIYFSYDVKMKEKGDIPEGYSVSREKKERFSLILESASTNQTSMYLCASSSISTSYGQYFGPGTRLTVT.